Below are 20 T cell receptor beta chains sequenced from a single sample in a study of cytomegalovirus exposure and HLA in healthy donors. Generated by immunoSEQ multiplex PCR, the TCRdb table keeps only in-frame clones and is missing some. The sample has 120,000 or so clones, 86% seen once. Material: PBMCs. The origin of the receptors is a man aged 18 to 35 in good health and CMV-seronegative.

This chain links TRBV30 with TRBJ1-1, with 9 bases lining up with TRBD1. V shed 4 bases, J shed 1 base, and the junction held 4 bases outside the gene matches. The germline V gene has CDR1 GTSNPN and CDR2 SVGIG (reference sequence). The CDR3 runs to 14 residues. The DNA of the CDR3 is TGTGCCTGGACCCCGGGACAGGGGAACACTGAAGCTTTCTTT. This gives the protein CAWTPGQGNTEAFF. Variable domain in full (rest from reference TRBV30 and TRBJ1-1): SQTIHQWPATLVQPVGSPLSLECTVEGTSNPNLYWYRQAAGRGLQLLFYSVGIGQISSEVPQNLSASRPQDRQFILSSKKLLLSDSGFYLCAWTPGQGNTEAFFGQGTRLTVV.

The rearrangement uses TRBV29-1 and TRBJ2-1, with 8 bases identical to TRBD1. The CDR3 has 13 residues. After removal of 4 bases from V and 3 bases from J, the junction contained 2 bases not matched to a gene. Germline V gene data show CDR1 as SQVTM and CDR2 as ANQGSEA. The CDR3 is CSVGTGIYNEQFF. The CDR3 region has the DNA TGCAGCGTTGGGACAGGGATCTACAATGAGCAGTTCTTC.

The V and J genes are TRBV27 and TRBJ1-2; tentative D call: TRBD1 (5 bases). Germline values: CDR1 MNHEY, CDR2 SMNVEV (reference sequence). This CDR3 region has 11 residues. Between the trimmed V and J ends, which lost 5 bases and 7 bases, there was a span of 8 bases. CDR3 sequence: CASSQGLGYTF. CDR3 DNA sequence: TGTGCCAGCAGTCAGGGACTTGGCTACACCTTC.

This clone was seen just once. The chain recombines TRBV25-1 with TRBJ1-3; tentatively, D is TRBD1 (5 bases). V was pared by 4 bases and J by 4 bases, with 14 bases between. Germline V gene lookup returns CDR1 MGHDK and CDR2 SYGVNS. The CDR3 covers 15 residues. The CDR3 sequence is CASSARGLPGNTIYF. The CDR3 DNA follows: TGTGCCAGCAGTGCGAGGGGACTCCCCGGAAACACCATATATTTT.

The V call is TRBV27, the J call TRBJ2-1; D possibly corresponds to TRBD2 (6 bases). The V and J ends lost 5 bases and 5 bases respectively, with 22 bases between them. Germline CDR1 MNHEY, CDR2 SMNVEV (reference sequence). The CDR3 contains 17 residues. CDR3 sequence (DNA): TGTGCCAGCAGTCAATTAACGTTGCGGGGAGGCGACAATGAGCAGTTCTTC. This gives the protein CASSQLTLRGGDNEQFF.

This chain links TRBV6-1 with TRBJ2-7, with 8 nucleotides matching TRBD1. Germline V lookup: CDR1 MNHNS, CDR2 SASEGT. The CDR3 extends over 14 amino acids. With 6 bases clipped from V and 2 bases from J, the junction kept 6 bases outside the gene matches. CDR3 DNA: TGTGCCAGCAGACAGGGACAGGCGACCTACGAGCAGTACTTC. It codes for CASRQGQATYEQYF.

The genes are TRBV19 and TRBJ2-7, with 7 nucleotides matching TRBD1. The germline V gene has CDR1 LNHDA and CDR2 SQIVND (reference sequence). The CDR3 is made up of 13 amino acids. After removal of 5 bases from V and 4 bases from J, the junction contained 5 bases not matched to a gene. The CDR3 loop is CASSPGTEYEQYF. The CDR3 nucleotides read TGTGCCAGTAGTCCCGGGACAGAGTACGAGCAGTACTTC.

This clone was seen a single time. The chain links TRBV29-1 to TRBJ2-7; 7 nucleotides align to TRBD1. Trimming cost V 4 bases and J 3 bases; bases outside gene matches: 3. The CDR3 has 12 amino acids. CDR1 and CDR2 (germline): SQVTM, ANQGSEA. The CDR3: CSVAGDSYEQYF. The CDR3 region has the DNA TGCAGCGTTGCAGGGGACAGCTACGAGCAGTACTTC.

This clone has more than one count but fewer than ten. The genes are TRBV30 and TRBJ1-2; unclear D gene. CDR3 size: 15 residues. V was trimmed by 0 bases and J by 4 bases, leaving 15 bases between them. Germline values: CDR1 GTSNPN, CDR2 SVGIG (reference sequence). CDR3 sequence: CAWSVLRGNRYGYTF. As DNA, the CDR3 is TGTGCCTGGAGTGTACTTCGGGGTAATCGCTATGGCTACACCTTC.

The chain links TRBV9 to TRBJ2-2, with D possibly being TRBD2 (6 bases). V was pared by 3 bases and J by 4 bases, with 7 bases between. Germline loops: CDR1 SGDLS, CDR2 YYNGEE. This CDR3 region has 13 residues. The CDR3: CASSGGGTGELFF. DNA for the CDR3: TGTGCCAGCAGCGGGGGAGGCACCGGGGAGCTGTTTTTT.

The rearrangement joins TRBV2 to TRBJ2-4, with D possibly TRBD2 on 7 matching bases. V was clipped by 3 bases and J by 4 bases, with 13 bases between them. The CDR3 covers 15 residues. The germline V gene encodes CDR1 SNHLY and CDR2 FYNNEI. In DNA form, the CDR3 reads TGTGCCAGCAGTGAGCCCCGGGGGGCAAAAAACATTCAGTACTTC. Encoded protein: CASSEPRGAKNIQYF. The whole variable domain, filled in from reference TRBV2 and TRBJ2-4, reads EPEVTQTPSHQVTQMGQEVILRCVPISNHLYFYWYRQILGQKVEFLVSFYNNEISEKSEIFDDQFSVERPDGSNFTLKIRSTKLEDSAMYFCASSEPRGAKNIQYFGAGTRLSVL.

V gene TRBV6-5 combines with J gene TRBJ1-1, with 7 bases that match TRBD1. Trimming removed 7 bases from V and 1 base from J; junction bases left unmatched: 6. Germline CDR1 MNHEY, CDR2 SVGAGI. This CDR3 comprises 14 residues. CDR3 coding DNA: TGTGCCAGCACGTTTGGACAGGCGAACACTGAAGCTTTCTTT. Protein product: CASTFGQANTEAFF.

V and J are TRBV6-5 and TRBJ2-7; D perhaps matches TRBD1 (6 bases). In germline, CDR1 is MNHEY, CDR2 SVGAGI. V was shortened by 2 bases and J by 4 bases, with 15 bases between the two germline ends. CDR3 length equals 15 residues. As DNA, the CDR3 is TGTGCCAGCAGTTACGGGACCAGCAGGGGTTACGAGCAGTACTTC. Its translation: CASSYGTSRGYEQYF.

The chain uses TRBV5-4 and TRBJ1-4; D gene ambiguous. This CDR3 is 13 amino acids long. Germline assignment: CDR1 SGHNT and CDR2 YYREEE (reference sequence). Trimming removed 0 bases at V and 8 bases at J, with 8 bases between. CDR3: CASSLAEGEKLFF. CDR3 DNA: TGTGCCAGCAGCTTGGCGGAGGGAGAAAAACTGTTTTTT.

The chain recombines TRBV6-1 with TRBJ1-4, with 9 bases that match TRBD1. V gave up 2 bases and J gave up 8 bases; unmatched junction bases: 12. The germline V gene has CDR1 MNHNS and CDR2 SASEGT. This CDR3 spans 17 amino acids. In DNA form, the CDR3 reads TGTGCCAGCAGTGAACACCAAGTCGGGACAGGGTGGGAAAAACTGTTTTTT. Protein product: CASSEHQVGTGWEKLFF.

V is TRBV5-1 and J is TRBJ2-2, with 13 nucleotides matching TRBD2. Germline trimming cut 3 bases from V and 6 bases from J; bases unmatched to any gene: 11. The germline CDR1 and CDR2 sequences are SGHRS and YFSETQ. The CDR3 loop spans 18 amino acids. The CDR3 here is CASSSQGTSGIVAGELFF. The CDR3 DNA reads TGCGCCAGCAGCTCCCAGGGGACTAGCGGGATTGTGGCCGGGGAGCTGTTTTTT.

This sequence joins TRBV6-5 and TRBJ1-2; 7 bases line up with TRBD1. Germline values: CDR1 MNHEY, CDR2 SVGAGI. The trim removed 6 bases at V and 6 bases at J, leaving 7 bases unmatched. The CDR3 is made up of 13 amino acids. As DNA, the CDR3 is TGTGCCAGCAGCCTACAGGGGATGGATGGCTACACCTTC. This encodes CASSLQGMDGYTF.

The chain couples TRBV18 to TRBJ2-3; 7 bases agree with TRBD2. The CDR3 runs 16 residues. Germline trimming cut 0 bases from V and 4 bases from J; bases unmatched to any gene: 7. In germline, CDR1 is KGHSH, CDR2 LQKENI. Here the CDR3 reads CASSPPTGGSPDTQYF. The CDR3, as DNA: TGTGCCAGCTCACCACCGACGGGCGGGAGCCCAGATACGCAGTATTTT.

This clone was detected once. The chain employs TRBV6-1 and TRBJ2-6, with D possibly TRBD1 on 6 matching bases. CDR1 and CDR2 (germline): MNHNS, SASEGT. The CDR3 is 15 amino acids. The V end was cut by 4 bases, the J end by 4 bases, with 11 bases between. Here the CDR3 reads CASSGNRDGANVLTF. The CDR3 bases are TGTGCCAGCAGTGGGAACAGGGACGGGGCCAACGTCCTGACTTTC.

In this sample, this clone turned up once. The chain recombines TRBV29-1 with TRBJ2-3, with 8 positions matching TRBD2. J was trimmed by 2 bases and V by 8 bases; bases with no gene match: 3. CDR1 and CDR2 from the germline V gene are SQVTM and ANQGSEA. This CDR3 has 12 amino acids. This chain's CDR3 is CSFSGATDTQYF. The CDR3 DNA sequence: TGCAGCTTTAGCGGGGCCACAGATACGCAGTATTTT.